This entry concerns a single TCR beta chain. This record comes from a study of blood T cell repertoires in COVID-19. Study details: Acute and convalescent COVID-19 specimens originated in the United States, Italy and Spain. PBMCs, B-cell-depleted T cells, or T cells provided the cDNA or gDNA that made up the material.

Per the original methods: Estimated nucleated cell counts came from reference gene primer amplification. Sequencing was performed with immunoSEQ multiplex PCR; in TCRdb, only in-frame clones are kept and a portion is missing. The V and J calls and clone size were taken over from that table, and D and trimming were inferred from the DNA. This table holds about 230,000 clones, 70% to 90% found once. Sequencing was carried out using peripheral blood. The clonotype comes from a woman between 65 and 79 years old with active or convalescent COVID-19.

CDR3 protein: CASSEQGPYGYTF. DNA of the CDR3: TGTGCCAGCAGTGAACAGGGCCCCTATGGCTACACCTTC. The V and J genes are TRBV12-3 or TRBV12-4 and TRBJ1-2, with D maybe TRBD1 (6 bases). The CDR3 consists of 13 residues. V was cut by 5 bases and J by 4 bases, with 11 bases left in between.